This passage covers 15 T cell receptor beta chains from one sample sequenced in a study of a mutant IDH1 vaccine in newly diagnosed glioma. Antigens of these TCRs are unknown. The time point here: week 47, end of study. Doses comprised 300 ug of mutant IDH1 20-mer peptide each, plus topical imiquimod. Data came from immunoSEQ multiplex PCR; TCRdb stores just in-frame clones and leaves some out. The repertoire consists of over 50,000 clones, with about 80% occurring once and the leading ten covering around 4.7%. This sample comprised PBMCs, obtained from a glioma patient whose treatment included an IDH1 peptide vaccine. The receptors were gathered from a woman aged 40-49 years with glioma. Some clones in this sample may be carry-over from other donors' samples.

This chain's CDR3 is CASSQDPGTTTEAFF. CDR3 DNA: TGTGCCAGCAGCCAAGATCCAGGGACCACCACTGAAGCTTTCTTT. J is TRBJ1-1 and V is TRBV4-2; maybe TRBD1 (5 bases). V was shortened by 0 bases and J by 4 bases, with 12 bases between the two germline ends. The CDR3 runs to 15 residues. Looked up from germline, CDR1 is LGHNA and CDR2 is YNFKEQ.

The table lists this clone with a few counts. This rearrangement joins TRBV7-9 to TRBJ2-2; D is undetermined. The CDR3 contains 15 residues. Between the trimmed V and J ends, which lost 3 bases and 4 bases, there was a span of 12 bases. In germline, CDR1 is SEHNR, CDR2 FQNEAQ (reference sequence). The CDR3 coding sequence is TGTGCCAGCAGCTTCCCCCAGACCGTCACCGGGGAGCTGTTTTTT. Its translation: CASSFPQTVTGELFF.

V is TRBV6-1 and J is TRBJ1-6, with D possibly matching TRBD1 (6 bases). The germline CDR1 and CDR2 sequences are MNHNS and SASEGT. Trimming removed 3 bases at V and 4 bases at J, with 13 bases between. The CDR3 consists of 16 residues. The CDR3: CASSDYGGGYNSPLHF. The CDR3 bases are TGTGCCAGCAGTGACTACGGGGGCGGTTATAATTCACCCCTCCACTTT.

This chain links TRBV5-6 with TRBJ1-3, with 8 bases matching TRBD1. With V trimmed by 6 bases and J by 2 bases, 16 bases remained unmatched. The CDR3 extends over 18 amino acids. Germline CDR1 is SGHDT and CDR2 is YYEEEE. DNA for the CDR3: TGTGCCAGCATCCTATCGAGGACAGGGTTTCATGCTGGAAACACCATATATTTT. It codes for CASILSRTGFHAGNTIYF.

The rearrangement uses TRBV6-1 and TRBJ2-2; D remains unclear. Germline V gene sequence: CDR1 MNHNS, CDR2 SASEGT. V was clipped by 2 bases and J by 8 bases, with 21 bases between them. This CDR3 region has 17 residues. The chain's CDR3 is CASSELMGYAFEGELFF. In DNA form, the CDR3 reads TGTGCCAGCAGTGAATTGATGGGTTATGCATTCGAAGGGGAGCTGTTTTTT.

This clone showed up just once. V is TRBV6-6 and J is TRBJ1-3, with 10 bases fitting TRBD1. With 10 bases clipped from V and 5 bases from J, the junction kept 5 bases outside the gene matches. CDR1 and CDR2 from the germline V gene are MNHNY and SVGAGI (reference sequence). The CDR3 extends over 13 amino acids. CDR3 protein: CAIGTGDRNTIYF. The DNA of the CDR3 is TGTGCCATTGGGACAGGGGATCGAAACACCATATATTTT.

The rearrangement links TRBV2 to TRBJ1-1; TRBD1 might be the D (5 bases). Germline CDR1 and CDR2: SNHLY and FYNNEI. The CDR3 runs to 14 residues. V gave up 6 bases and J gave up 1 base, with 12 bases separating them. The CDR3 loop reads CASRLGPSNTEAFF. The CDR3 DNA follows: TGTGCCAGCAGACTGGGACCCTCGAACACTGAAGCTTTCTTT.

The chain combines TRBV6-1 with TRBJ2-7, with 7 bases matching TRBD2. CDR1 and CDR2 from the germline V gene are MNHNS and SASEGT. CDR3 length equals 15 residues. The J segment lost 0 bases and the V segment lost 2 bases, leaving 4 bases of the junction unmatched. CDR3 residues: CASSEFGGYSYEQYF. CDR3 bases: TGTGCCAGCAGTGAATTCGGGGGGTACTCCTACGAGCAGTACTTC.

The chain uses TRBV27 and TRBJ1-2; tentative D call: TRBD1 (5 bases). CDR1 is MNHEY, CDR2 SMNVEV, per germline (reference sequence). The germline V and J ends were trimmed by 4 bases and 8 bases, with 11 bases remaining between them. This CDR3 is 12 amino acids long. CDR3 region: CASSSPGVGYTF. CDR3 DNA sequence: TGTGCCAGCAGTTCCCCGGGGGTCGGCTACACCTTC.

The chain combines TRBV7-6 with TRBJ1-6, with D perhaps matching TRBD1 (5 bases). CDR1 and CDR2 from the germline V gene are SGHVS and FNYEAQ. V gave up 1 base and J gave up 6 bases, with 10 bases separating them. The CDR3 runs 15 residues. The DNA for the CDR3 is TGTGCCAGCAGCTTAGGGACAAATAGTAATTCACCCCTCCACTTT. Amino acids: CASSLGTNSNSPLHF.

The chain couples TRBV4-3 to TRBJ2-6; D unclear. Germline lookup yields CDR1 LGHNA and CDR2 YSLEER. The CDR3 sequence is 18 residues long. The ends were cut back, 1 base at V and 1 base at J, with 14 bases in the middle. The CDR3 loop is CASSQGRAVVSGANVLTF. CDR3 DNA sequence: TGCGCCAGCAGCCAAGGACGGGCCGTAGTTTCTGGGGCCAACGTCCTGACTTTC.

This chain joins TRBV19 and TRBJ2-6; the D gene is possibly TRBD1 (6 bases). The CDR3 runs to 15 residues. The germline V and J ends were trimmed by 5 bases and 0 bases, with 8 bases remaining between them. CDR1 is LNHDA and CDR2 is SQIVND in the germline V gene (reference sequence). The CDR3 DNA is TGTGCCAGTAGTTGGACAGTCTCTGGGGCCAACGTCCTGACTTTC. It yields the protein CASSWTVSGANVLTF.

This clone was counted a few times. This chain uses TRBV9 with TRBJ2-1; 8 nucleotides agree with TRBD2. CDR3 length equals 16 residues. V was clipped by 2 bases and J by 5 bases; unmatched bases: 9. In germline, CDR1 is SGDLS, CDR2 YYNGEE. CDR3: CASSVRSGGVDNEQFF. CDR3 DNA sequence: TGTGCCAGCAGCGTCAGATCCGGGGGGGTAGACAATGAGCAGTTCTTC. The full variable domain, with the rest looked up from reference TRBV9 and TRBJ2-1, is DSGVTQTPKHLITATGQRVTLRCSPRSGDLSVYWYQQSLDQGLQFLIQYYNGEERAKGNILERFSAQQFPDLHSELNLSSLELGDSALYFCASSVRSGGVDNEQFFGPGTRLTVL.

The gene calls are TRBV7-9 and TRBJ2-1; D not certain. The CDR3 totals 15 residues. Deletions cut 5 bases from V and 5 bases from J, with 16 bases between. Germline CDR1 and CDR2: SEHNR and FQNEAQ (reference sequence). In DNA, the CDR3 is TGTGCCAGCAGCCCAACCTCGGCAGGTGACAATGAGCAGTTCTTC. It yields the protein CASSPTSAGDNEQFF.

This clone was counted once. The chain links TRBV7-8 to TRBJ2-1, with 11 bases fitting TRBD2. The germline gives CDR1 SGHVS, CDR2 FQNEAQ. Losses at the gene ends were 2 bases for V and 9 bases for J; bases not matched to a gene: 3. The CDR3 is made up of 14 amino acids. The DNA of the CDR3 is TGTGCCAGCAGCTTACGACTAGCGGGGTTTGAGCAGTTCTTC. It yields the protein CASSLRLAGFEQFF.